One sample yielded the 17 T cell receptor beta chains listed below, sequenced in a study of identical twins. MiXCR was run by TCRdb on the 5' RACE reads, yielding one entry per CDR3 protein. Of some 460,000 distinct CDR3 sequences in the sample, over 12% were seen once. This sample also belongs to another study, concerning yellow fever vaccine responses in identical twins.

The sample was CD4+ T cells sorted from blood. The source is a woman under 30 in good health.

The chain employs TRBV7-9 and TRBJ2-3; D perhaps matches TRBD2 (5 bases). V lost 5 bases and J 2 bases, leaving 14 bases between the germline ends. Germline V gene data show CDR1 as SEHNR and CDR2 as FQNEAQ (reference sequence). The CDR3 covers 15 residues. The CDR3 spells CASSDPGNPTDTQYF. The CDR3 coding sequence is TGTGCCAGCAGCGACCCGGGAAACCCCACAGATACGCAGTATTTT.

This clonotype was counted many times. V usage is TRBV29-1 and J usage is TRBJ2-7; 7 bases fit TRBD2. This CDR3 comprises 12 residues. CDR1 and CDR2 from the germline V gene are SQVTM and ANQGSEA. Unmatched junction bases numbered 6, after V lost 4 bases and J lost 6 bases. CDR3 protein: CSVVVSGGEQYF. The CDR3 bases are TGCAGCGTTGTAGTCTCGGGGGGCGAGCAGTACTTC.

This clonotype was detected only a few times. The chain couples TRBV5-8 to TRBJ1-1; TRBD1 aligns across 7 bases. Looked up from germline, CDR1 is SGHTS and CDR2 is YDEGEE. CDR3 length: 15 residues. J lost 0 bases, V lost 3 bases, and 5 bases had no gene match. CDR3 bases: TGTGCCAGCAGCTGGGGGACAGTTCTGAACACTGAAGCTTTCTTT. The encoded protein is CASSWGTVLNTEAFF.

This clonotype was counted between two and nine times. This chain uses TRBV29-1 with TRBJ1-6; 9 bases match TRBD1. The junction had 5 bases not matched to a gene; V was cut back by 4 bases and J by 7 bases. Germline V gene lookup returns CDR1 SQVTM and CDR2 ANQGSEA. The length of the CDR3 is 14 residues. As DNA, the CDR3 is TGCAGCGTTGGGGGACAGGGCTCAAATTCACCCCTCCACTTT. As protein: CSVGGQGSNSPLHF.

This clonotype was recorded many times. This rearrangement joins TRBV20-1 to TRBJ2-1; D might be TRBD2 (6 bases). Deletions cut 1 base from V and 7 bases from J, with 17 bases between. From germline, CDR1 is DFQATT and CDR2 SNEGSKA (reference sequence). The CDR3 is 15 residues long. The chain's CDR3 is CSARGGISGWNEQFF. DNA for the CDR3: TGCAGTGCTAGAGGTGGGATTAGCGGATGGAATGAGCAGTTCTTC.

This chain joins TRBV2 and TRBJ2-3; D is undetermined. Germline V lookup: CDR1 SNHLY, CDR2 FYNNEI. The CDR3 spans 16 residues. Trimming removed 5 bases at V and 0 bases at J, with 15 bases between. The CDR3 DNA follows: TGTGCCAGCAGTCCGAAAGGGTCCTCTAGCACAGATACGCAGTATTTT. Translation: CASSPKGSSSTDTQYF.

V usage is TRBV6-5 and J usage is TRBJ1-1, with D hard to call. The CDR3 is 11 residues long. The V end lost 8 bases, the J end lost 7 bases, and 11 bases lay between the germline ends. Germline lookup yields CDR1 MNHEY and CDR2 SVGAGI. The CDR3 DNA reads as TGTGCCAGCGGAGGCCGAGTTGAAGCTTTCTTT. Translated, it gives CASGGRVEAFF.

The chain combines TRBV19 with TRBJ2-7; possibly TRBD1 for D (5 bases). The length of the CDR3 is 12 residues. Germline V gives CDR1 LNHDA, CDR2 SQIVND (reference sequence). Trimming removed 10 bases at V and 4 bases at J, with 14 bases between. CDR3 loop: CATATELYEQYF. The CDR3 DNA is TGTGCCACCGCGACAGAATTGTACGAGCAGTACTTC.

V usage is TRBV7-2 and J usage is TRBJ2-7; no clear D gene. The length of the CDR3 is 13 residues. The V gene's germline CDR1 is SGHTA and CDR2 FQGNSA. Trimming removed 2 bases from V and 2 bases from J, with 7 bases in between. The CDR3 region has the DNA TGTGCCAGCAGCTTAATCGCCCCCTACGAGCAGTACTTC. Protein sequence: CASSLIAPYEQYF.

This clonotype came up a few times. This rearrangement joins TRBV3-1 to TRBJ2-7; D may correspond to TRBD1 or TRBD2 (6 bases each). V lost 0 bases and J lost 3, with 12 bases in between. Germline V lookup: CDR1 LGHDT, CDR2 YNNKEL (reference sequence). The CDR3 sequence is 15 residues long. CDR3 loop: CASSQELGGRYEQYF. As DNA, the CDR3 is TGTGCCAGCAGCCAAGAACTCGGGGGCCGCTACGAGCAGTACTTC.

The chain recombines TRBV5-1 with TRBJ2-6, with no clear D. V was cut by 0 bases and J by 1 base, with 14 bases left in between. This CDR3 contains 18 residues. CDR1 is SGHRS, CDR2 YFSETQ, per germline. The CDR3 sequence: CASSLVPETVSGANVLTF. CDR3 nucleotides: TGCGCCAGCAGCTTGGTACCAGAAACAGTTTCTGGGGCCAACGTCCTGACTTTC. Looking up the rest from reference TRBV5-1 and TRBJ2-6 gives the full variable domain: KAGVTQTPRYLIKTRGQQVTLSCSPISGHRSVSWYQQTPGQGLQFLFEYFSETQRNKGNFPGRFSGRQFSNSRSEMNVSTLELGDSALYLCASSLVPETVSGANVLTFGAGSRLTVL.

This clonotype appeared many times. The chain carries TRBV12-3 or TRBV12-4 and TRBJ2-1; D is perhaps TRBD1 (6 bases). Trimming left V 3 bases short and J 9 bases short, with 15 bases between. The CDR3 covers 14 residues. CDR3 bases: TGTGCCAGCAGTTTCAGGGGCGCAGGGATTGAGCAGTTCTTC. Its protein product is CASSFRGAGIEQFF.

The CDR3 DNA sequence: TGTGCCAGCAGCCTCCGGAACCTCAGGGGGGAGGGCTACACCTTC. Translation gives CASSLRNLRGEGYTF. J is TRBJ1-2 and V is TRBV12-3 or TRBV12-4; TRBD1 agrees at 7 bases. This CDR3 comprises 15 residues. The trim removed 6 bases at V and 8 bases at J, leaving 15 bases unmatched.

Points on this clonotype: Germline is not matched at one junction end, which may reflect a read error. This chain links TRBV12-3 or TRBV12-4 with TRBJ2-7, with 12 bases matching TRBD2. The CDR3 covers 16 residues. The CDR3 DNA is TGTGCCAGCAGTCTAGCGGGGGGGTTCTCCTCCTACGAGCAGTACTTC. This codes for CASSLAGGFSSYEQYF.

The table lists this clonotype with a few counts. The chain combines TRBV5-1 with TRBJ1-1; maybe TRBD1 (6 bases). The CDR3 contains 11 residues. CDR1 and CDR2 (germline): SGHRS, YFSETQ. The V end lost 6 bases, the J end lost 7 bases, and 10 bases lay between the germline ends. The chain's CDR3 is CASTGQFEAFF. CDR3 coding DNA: TGCGCCAGCACAGGACAGTTTGAAGCTTTCTTT.

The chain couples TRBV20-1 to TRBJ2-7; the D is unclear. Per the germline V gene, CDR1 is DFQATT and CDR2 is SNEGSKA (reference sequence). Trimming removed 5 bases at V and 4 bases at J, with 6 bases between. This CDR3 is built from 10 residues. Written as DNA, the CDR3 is TGCAGTGCTGGTGCGTACGAGCAGTACTTC. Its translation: CSAGAYEQYF.

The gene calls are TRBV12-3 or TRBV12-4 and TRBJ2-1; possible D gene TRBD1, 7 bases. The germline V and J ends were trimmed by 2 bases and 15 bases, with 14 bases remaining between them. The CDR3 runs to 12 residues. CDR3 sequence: CASSLYQGGPFF. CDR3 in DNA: TGTGCCAGCAGTTTATACCAGGGGGGACCGTTCTTC.